Each of the 29 T cell receptor beta chains below was sequenced from the same sample in a study of control samples from healthy donors and cancer patients. Data came from immunoSEQ multiplex PCR; TCRdb stores just in-frame clones and leaves some out. The sample has over 50,000 clones, roughly 86% seen once. Sequenced input: blood. The source of these receptors is a man in his forties or fifties in good health.

The chain recombines TRBV7-2 with TRBJ2-2, with 7 nucleotides matching TRBD1. Germline-derived CDR1 and CDR2 are SGHTA and FQGNSA. The length of the CDR3 is 15 residues. V shed 3 bases and J 5 bases; nucleotides not matched to a gene: 6. The CDR3 sequence: CASSLSTGQTGELFF. The CDR3, as DNA: TGTGCCAGCAGCTTGTCGACAGGGCAAACCGGGGAGCTGTTTTTT.

This clone was seen only a few times. The CDR3 reads CASSQDRREGPKNIQYF. CDR3 coding DNA: TGCGCCAGCAGCCAAGATCGGCGGGAGGGGCCCAAAAACATTCAGTACTTC. The chain carries TRBV4-3 and TRBJ2-4; 9 nucleotides agree with TRBD2. Per the germline V gene, CDR1 is LGHNA and CDR2 is YSLEER. This CDR3 is built from 17 residues. V was pared by 0 bases and J by 2 bases, with 5 bases of the junction left unmatched.

Only one count was recorded for this clone. V is TRBV18 and J is TRBJ2-6; 8 bases are a match to TRBD1. The V and J ends lost 3 bases and 2 bases, in that order; junction bases with no gene match: 3. The CDR3 covers 16 residues. CDR1 and CDR2 from the germline V gene are KGHSH and LQKENI. In DNA form, the CDR3 reads TGTGCCAGCTCACCGCGGACAGGGACTGGGGCCAACGTCCTGACTTTC. This gives the protein CASSPRTGTGANVLTF.

This chain uses TRBV27 with TRBJ2-3; tentatively, D is TRBD1 or TRBD2 (5 bases each). Germline CDR1 and CDR2: MNHEY and SMNVEV (reference sequence). This CDR3 comprises 14 residues. V was shortened by 1 base and J by 1 base, with 6 bases between the two germline ends. The CDR3 protein is CASSLWDGTDTQYF. Here the CDR3 DNA reads TGTGCCAGCAGTTTATGGGACGGCACAGATACGCAGTATTTT.

J is TRBJ2-1 and V is TRBV11-3, with 12 bases fitting TRBD2. The germline CDR1 and CDR2 sequences are SGHNT and YENEEA. CDR3 length equals 18 residues. Trimming took 0 bases from V and 4 from J; bases not matched to a gene: 7. The CDR3: CASSLEEGLAGAYNEQFF. The DNA for the CDR3 is TGTGCCAGCAGCTTAGAAGAGGGACTAGCGGGCGCTTACAATGAGCAGTTCTTC.

The sample holds one count of this clone. The same CDR3 also results from other DNA sequences found in this sample. This chain connects TRBV3-1 (or the pseudogene TRBV3-2) to TRBJ2-7; 9 bases match TRBD1. V was clipped by 3 bases and J by 3 bases; unmatched bases: 3. Per the germline V gene, CDR1 is LGHDT and CDR2 is YNNKEL (reference sequence). The CDR3 is 14 residues long. CDR3 sequence reads: CASSHRDRDYEQYF. CDR3 nucleotides: TGTGCCAGCAGCCATCGGGACAGGGACTACGAGCAGTACTTC.

A single count supports this clone. The gene calls are TRBV11-3 and TRBJ2-7; 8 bases are shared with TRBD2. CDR1 and CDR2 from the germline V gene are SGHNT and YENEEA. The length of the CDR3 is 13 residues. V lost 5 bases and J lost 2; bases outside the gene matches: 2. The CDR3, as DNA: TGTGCCAGCAGCCCAGCGGGAGCCTACGAGCAGTACTTC. Translated, it gives CASSPAGAYEQYF. Full variable domain (missing parts from reference TRBV11-3 and TRBJ2-7): EAGVVQSPRYKIIEKKQPVAFWCNPISGHNTLYWYLQNLGQGPELLIRYENEEAVDDSQLPKDRFSAERLKGVDSTLKIQPAELGDSAVYLCASSPAGAYEQYFGPGTRLTVT.

This chain's CDR3 is CASSKSDTNTEAFF. The CDR3 bases are TGTGCCAGCAGCAAGTCGGACACCAACACTGAAGCTTTCTTT. The rearrangement links TRBV11-3 to TRBJ1-1, with TRBD1 as a possible D gene (5 bases). The CDR3 loop spans 14 amino acids. Germline V gives CDR1 SGHNT, CDR2 YENEEA. The V and J ends lost 5 bases and 2 bases respectively, with 12 bases between them.

The chain combines TRBV11-3 with TRBJ2-5, with 11 bases that match TRBD2. Germline-derived CDR1 and CDR2 are SGHNT and YENEEA. The J segment lost 2 bases and the V segment lost 4 bases, leaving 6 bases of the junction unmatched. The CDR3 is 16 amino acids. CDR3 sequence reads: CASSSGLAAFQETQYF. The CDR3 DNA reads as TGTGCCAGCAGCTCGGGACTAGCGGCCTTTCAAGAGACCCAGTACTTC.

This rearrangement joins TRBV28 to TRBJ2-7, with D possibly matching TRBD1 (5 bases). The CDR3 extends over 15 amino acids. V was trimmed by 3 bases and J by 1 base, leaving 13 bases between them. Germline V gene sequence: CDR1 MDHEN, CDR2 SYDVKM. CDR3 residues: CASSFSGIGSYEQYF. CDR3 sequence (DNA): TGTGCCAGCAGTTTTTCAGGGATAGGTTCCTACGAGCAGTACTTC.

The chain uses TRBV24-1 and TRBJ2-7, with D unresolved. The CDR3 has 11 residues. CDR1 and CDR2 from the germline V gene are KGHDR and SFDVKD. Trimming removed 6 bases from V and 3 bases from J, with 5 bases in between. The CDR3 region is CATSPHYEQYF. The CDR3, as DNA: TGTGCCACCAGTCCCCACTACGAGCAGTACTTC.

Here the CDR3 reads CAWSVPRDRAPHNGNQPQHF. In DNA, the CDR3 is TGTGCCTGGAGTGTCCCCCGGGACAGGGCTCCCCATAATGGCAATCAGCCCCAGCATTTT. The chain carries TRBV30 and TRBJ1-5; the match to TRBD1 covers 9 bases. With 0 bases clipped from V and 2 bases from J, the junction kept 17 bases outside the gene matches. This CDR3 has 20 amino acids. CDR1 and CDR2 (germline): GTSNPN, SVGIG (reference sequence).

V usage is TRBV7-9 and J usage is TRBJ2-2; perhaps TRBD2 as D (5 bases). CDR3 length: 15 residues. Germline V gene data show CDR1 as SEHNR and CDR2 as FQNEAQ (reference sequence). V was shortened by 5 bases and J by 2 bases, with 12 bases between the two germline ends. The CDR3 spells CASSLGGLNTGELFF. CDR3 nucleotide sequence: TGTGCCAGCAGCCTCGGTGGACTCAACACCGGGGAGCTGTTTTTT.

The chain joins TRBV5-1 to TRBJ1-2; no reliable D call. This CDR3 is built from 15 residues. The V end was cut by 0 bases, the J end by 0 bases, with 9 bases between. Germline V lookup: CDR1 SGHRS, CDR2 YFSETQ. CDR3: CASSLGERANYGYTF. Here the CDR3 DNA reads TGCGCCAGCAGCTTGGGAGAGAGAGCTAACTATGGCTACACCTTC. The whole variable domain, filled in from reference TRBV5-1 and TRBJ1-2, reads KAGVTQTPRYLIKTRGQQVTLSCSPISGHRSVSWYQQTPGQGLQFLFEYFSETQRNKGNFPGRFSGRQFSNSRSEMNVSTLELGDSALYLCASSLGERANYGYTFGSGTRLTVV.

This clone was counted only a few times. V usage is TRBV7-8 and J usage is TRBJ2-7; D may match TRBD1 or TRBD2 (6 bases each). Germline V gives CDR1 SGHVS, CDR2 FQNEAQ. Trimming stripped 4 bases from V and 5 bases from J, with 15 bases between. The CDR3 is 14 amino acids. The chain's CDR3 is CASSSPWGANEQYF. Here the CDR3 DNA reads TGTGCCAGCAGCTCCCCCTGGGGGGCTAACGAGCAGTACTTC.

This clone was seen more than once but under ten times. This chain links TRBV7-6 with TRBJ2-2; tentative D call: TRBD2 (7 bases). V was clipped by 1 base and J by 3 bases, with 12 bases between them. CDR1 SGHVS and CDR2 FNYEAQ come from the germline V gene. This CDR3 is 16 amino acids long. CDR3 amino acids: CASSLGGGAHTGELFF. CDR3 bases: TGTGCCAGCAGCTTAGGAGGGGGGGCGCACACCGGGGAGCTGTTTTTT.

This rearrangement joins TRBV11-2 to TRBJ2-5; D possibly matches TRBD1 or TRBD2 (5 bases each). CDR1 is SGHAT, CDR2 FQNNGV, per germline. The CDR3 contains 15 residues. The ends were cut back, 6 bases at V and 4 bases at J, with 18 bases in the middle. The chain's CDR3 is CASSPGLTVGETQYF. The CDR3 bases are TGTGCCAGCAGTCCGGGGCTTACGGTCGGAGAGACCCAGTACTTC.

The rearrangement joins TRBV2 to TRBJ2-7; 7 positions match TRBD2. Germline-derived CDR1 and CDR2 are SNHLY and FYNNEI. V shed 6 bases, J shed 4 bases, and the junction held 12 bases outside the gene matches. CDR3 size: 15 residues. The CDR3 reads CASSNPGLEKYEQYF. In DNA, the CDR3 is TGTGCCAGCAGCAACCCTGGACTAGAAAAATACGAGCAGTACTTC.

This clone turned up a few times. This chain links TRBV29-1 with TRBJ1-4; 8 bases line up with TRBD1. The CDR3 is 13 residues long. CDR1 SQVTM and CDR2 ANQGSEA come from the germline V gene. With V trimmed by 6 bases and J by 6 bases, 6 bases remained unmatched. CDR3: CSVATGEDEKLFF. For the CDR3, the DNA is TGCAGCGTCGCGACAGGGGAAGATGAAAAACTGTTTTTT.

This clone is a singleton in its sample. V usage is TRBV19 and J usage is TRBJ1-1; the match to TRBD1 covers 7 bases. The CDR3 loop spans 14 amino acids. Germline CDR1 and CDR2: LNHDA and SQIVND (reference sequence). V was clipped by 5 bases and J by 4 bases; unmatched bases: 7. CDR3 residues: CASSQGTALTEAFF. The CDR3 coding sequence is TGTGCCAGTAGTCAGGGGACAGCGCTCACTGAAGCTTTCTTT.

CDR3 protein: CASSPSSGSSYEQYF. CDR3 sequence (DNA): TGTGCCAGCAGCCCCTCCAGCGGGAGCTCCTACGAGCAGTACTTC. The chain recombines TRBV11-2 with TRBJ2-7; 8 nucleotides line up with TRBD2. V trimming: 5 bases; J trimming: 0 bases; junction bases outside the gene matches: 6. The germline V gene encodes CDR1 SGHAT and CDR2 FQNNGV. The CDR3 loop spans 15 amino acids. The full variable domain, with the rest looked up from reference TRBV11-2 and TRBJ2-7, is EAGVAQSPRYKIIEKRQSVAFWCNPISGHATLYWYQQILGQGPKLLIQFQNNGVVDDSQLPKDRFSAERLKGVDSTLKIQPAKLEDSAVYLCASSPSSGSSYEQYFGPGTRLTVT.

The chain employs TRBV5-8 and TRBJ2-2; D is unresolved. The V end lost 1 base, the J end lost 5 bases, and 21 bases lay between the germline ends. The CDR3 has 18 amino acids. Germline V gene sequence: CDR1 SGHTS, CDR2 YDEGEE. The CDR3 coding sequence is TGTGCCAGCAGCTTGAGGTGGACGGCTATAGGATTTACCGGGGAGCTGTTTTTT. As protein: CASSLRWTAIGFTGELFF. The full variable domain, completed using reference TRBV5-8 and TRBJ2-2, is EAGVTQSPTHLIKTRGQQATLRCSPISGHTSVYWYQQALGLGLQFLLWYDEGEERNRGNFPPRFSGRQFPNYSSELNVNALELEDSALYLCASSLRWTAIGFTGELFFGEGSRLTVL.

The chain is built from TRBV18 and TRBJ2-5; D gene unclear. Trimming removed 6 bases at V and 2 bases at J, with 13 bases between. Germline V gives CDR1 KGHSH, CDR2 LQKENI. CDR3 length equals 14 residues. DNA of the CDR3: TGTGCCAGCTCGCAGGCGACTCGGCAAGAGACCCAGTACTTC. Its protein product is CASSQATRQETQYF. The variable domain in full, completed from reference TRBV18 and TRBJ2-5, reads NAGVMQNPRHLVRRRGQEARLRCSPMKGHSHVYWYRQLPEEGLKFMVYLQKENIIDESGMPKERFSAEFPKEGPSILRIQQVVRGDSAAYFCASSQATRQETQYFGPGTRLLVL.

The chain carries TRBV7-8 and TRBJ1-5, with D unresolved. The CDR3 spans 14 residues. Trimming pared 8 bases from V and 2 bases from J, leaving 13 bases between. The germline V gene encodes CDR1 SGHVS and CDR2 FQNEAQ. CDR3 protein: CASGVSAGNQPQHF. The DNA for the CDR3 is TGTGCCAGCGGAGTGTCAGCGGGCAATCAGCCCCAGCATTTT.

This rearrangement joins TRBV6-5 to TRBJ2-7; D may be TRBD1 (5 bases). This CDR3 contains 15 residues. Germline CDR1 reads MNHEY; CDR2 reads SVGAGI. Trimming removed 0 bases at V and 1 base at J, with 10 bases between. For the CDR3, the DNA is TGTGCCAGCAGTTACTCCCCCGCAGGGTCCTACGAGCAGTACTTC. This codes for CASSYSPAGSYEQYF.

This chain links TRBV7-2 with TRBJ1-2, with a weak D call TRBD1 (6 bases). CDR1 and CDR2 from the germline V gene are SGHTA and FQGNSA. There are 14 residues in the CDR3. Trimming removed 1 base from V and 6 bases from J, with 12 bases in between. CDR3 region: CASSLGSGADGYTF. CDR3 bases: TGTGCCAGCAGCTTAGGATCAGGGGCGGATGGCTACACCTTC.

The gene calls are TRBV4-2 and TRBJ1-3, with D unclear. Germline CDR1 is LGHNA and CDR2 is YNFKEQ. This CDR3 contains 14 residues. The V and J ends lost 9 bases and 1 base respectively, with 13 bases between them. The CDR3 is CASTRSGSGNTIYF. The DNA of the CDR3 is TGTGCCAGTACTAGGTCGGGGTCTGGAAACACCATATATTTT.

The J gene is TRBJ2-1, the V gene TRBV11-2; D gene unclear. The CDR3 has 13 amino acids. Trimming removed 0 bases at V and 0 bases at J, with 0 bases between. Germline CDR1 and CDR2: SGHAT and FQNNGV. The DNA of the CDR3 is TGTGCCAGCAGCTTAGACTCCTACAATGAGCAGTTCTTC. It encodes CASSLDSYNEQFF.

This clone was observed a handful of times. V gene TRBV28 combines with J gene TRBJ1-1; D is possibly TRBD1 (6 bases). Germline CDR1 is MDHEN and CDR2 is SYDVKM. The CDR3 spans 14 residues. Deletions cut 2 bases from V and 5 bases from J, with 12 bases between. CDR3 DNA: TGTGCCAGCAGTTTAAACGGGGGCTGGACTGAAGCTTTCTTT. It specifies CASSLNGGWTEAFF.